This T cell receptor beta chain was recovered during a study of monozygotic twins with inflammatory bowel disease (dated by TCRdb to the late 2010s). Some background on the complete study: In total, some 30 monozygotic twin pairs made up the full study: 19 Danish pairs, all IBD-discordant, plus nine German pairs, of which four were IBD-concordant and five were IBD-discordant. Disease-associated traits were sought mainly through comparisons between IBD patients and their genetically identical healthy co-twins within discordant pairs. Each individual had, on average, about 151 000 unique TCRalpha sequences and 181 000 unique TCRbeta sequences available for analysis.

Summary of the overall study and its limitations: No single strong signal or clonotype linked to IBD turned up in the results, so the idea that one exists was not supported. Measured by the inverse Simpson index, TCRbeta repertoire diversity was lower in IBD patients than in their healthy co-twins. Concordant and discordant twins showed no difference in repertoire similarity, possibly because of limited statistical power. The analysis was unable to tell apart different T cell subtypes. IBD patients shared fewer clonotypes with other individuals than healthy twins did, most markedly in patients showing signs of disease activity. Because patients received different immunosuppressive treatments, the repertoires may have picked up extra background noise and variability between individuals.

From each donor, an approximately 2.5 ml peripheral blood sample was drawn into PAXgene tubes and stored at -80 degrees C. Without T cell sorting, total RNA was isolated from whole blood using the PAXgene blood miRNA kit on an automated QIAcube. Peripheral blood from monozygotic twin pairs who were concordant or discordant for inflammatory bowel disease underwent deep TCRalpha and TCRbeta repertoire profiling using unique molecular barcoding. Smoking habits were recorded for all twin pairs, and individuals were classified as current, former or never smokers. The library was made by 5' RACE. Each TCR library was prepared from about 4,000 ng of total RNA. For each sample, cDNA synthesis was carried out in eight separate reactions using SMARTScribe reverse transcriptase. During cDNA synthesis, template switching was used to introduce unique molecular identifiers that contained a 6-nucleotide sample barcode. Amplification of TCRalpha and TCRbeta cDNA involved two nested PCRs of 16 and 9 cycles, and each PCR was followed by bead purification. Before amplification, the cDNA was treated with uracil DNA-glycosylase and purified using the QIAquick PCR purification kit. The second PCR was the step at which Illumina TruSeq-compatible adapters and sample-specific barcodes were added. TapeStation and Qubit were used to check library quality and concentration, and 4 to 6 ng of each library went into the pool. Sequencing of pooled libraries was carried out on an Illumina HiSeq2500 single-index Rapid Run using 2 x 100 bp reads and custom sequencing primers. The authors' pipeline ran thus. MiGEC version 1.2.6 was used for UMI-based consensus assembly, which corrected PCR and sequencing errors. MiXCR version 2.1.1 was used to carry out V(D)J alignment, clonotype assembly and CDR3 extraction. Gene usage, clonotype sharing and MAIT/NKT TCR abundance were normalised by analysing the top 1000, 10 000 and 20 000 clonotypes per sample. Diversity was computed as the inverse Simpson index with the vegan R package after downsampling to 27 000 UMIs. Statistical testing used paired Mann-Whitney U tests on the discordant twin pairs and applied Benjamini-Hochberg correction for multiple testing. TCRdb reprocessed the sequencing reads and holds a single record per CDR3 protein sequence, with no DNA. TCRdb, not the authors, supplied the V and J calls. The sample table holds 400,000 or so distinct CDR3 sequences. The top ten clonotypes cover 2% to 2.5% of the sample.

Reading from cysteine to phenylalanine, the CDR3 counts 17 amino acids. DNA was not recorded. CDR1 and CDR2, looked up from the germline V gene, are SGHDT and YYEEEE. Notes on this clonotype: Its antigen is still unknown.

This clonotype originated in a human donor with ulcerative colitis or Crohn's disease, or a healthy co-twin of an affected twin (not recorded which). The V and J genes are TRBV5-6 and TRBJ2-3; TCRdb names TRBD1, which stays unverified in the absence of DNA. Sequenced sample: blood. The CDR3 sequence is CASSWDPGGEGTDTQYF.